This T cell receptor (beta chain) was found in a study of blood T cells in healthy people across ages. Study findings and constraints: Age showed a roughly linear inverse relationship with TCR beta diversity per million T cells.

Sample-barcoded 5' priming and a J-beta primer mix drove a second PCR of roughly 6 to 12 cycles. TCRdb recomputed calls from the 5' RACE reads with MiXCR, one row per CDR3 protein. The table has roughly 2 million distinct CDR3 sequences, around half seen once. This CDR3 spans 15 amino acids. Germline V lookup: CDR1 MNHEY, CDR2 SVGAGI. V lost 6 bases to trimming and J lost 3 bases, with 18 bases between them. Per sample, extraction of total RNA gave at least 5.5 micrograms in every case. With regard to this clonotype: As yet, its antigen is unknown.

The sample consisted of blood. This rearrangement joins TRBV6-5 to TRBJ2-7; perhaps D is TRBD1 or TRBD2 (5 bases each). This clonotype originated in a woman aged 35 to 49 in good health. The CDR3 spells CASSQGTLTFYEQYF. CDR3 bases: TGTGCCAGCAGCCAAGGGACGCTAACATTCTACGAGCAGTACTTC.